These T cell receptor beta chains were read from a single sample in a study of early T cells in non-severe SARS-CoV-2 infection. One entry per CDR3 protein, called by TCRdb with MiXCR from the 5' RACE reads. The sample includes some 120,000 distinct CDR3 sequences, under 15% seen only once; the top ten take about a fifth. The sample taken for sequencing was whole blood. The receptors stem from an adult who was a healthcare worker with PCR-confirmed SARS-CoV-2 infection or an uninfected control (not recorded which). CDR3s leave out the opening cysteine and the closing phenylalanine or tryptophan.

j_call: TRBJ1-1
v_call: TRBV3-1
cdr3_aa: ASRTGTANTEAF

j_call: TRBJ2-3
v_call: TRBV5-1
cdr3_aa: ASSWDWKDTQY

j_call: TRBJ2-7
v_call: TRBV5-1
cdr3_aa: ASSSPGRTYEQY

j_call: TRBJ1-5
v_call: TRBV7-2
cdr3_aa: ASSLGEGKRQPQH

j_call: TRBJ1-4
v_call: TRBV25-1
cdr3_aa: ASSESGTGTNEKLF

j_call: TRBJ1-1
v_call: TRBV7-9
cdr3_aa: ASSSGADTEAF

j_call: TRBJ1-1
v_call: TRBV12-3/TRBV12-4
cdr3_aa: ASSLAHGGKGEAF

j_call: TRBJ2-5
v_call: TRBV7-9
cdr3_aa: ASSSTGGQETQY

j_call: TRBJ1-4
v_call: TRBV2
cdr3_aa: AGSREGSPKGKLF

j_call: TRBJ2-1
v_call: TRBV18
cdr3_aa: ASSSTFNEQF

j_call: TRBJ2-1
v_call: TRBV3-1
cdr3_aa: ASSQEGTGAEQF

j_call: TRBJ2-7
v_call: TRBV2
cdr3_aa: ASRIYEQY

j_call: TRBJ1-3
v_call: TRBV7-9
cdr3_aa: ASSSAGTEFTIY

j_call: TRBJ1-1
v_call: TRBV5-1
cdr3_aa: ASSQTTGQNTEAF

j_call: TRBJ1-1
v_call: TRBV4-1
cdr3_aa: ASSRETGSTEAF

j_call: TRBJ2-3
v_call: TRBV11-3
cdr3_aa: ASSLGGTQDTQY

j_call: TRBJ1-1
v_call: TRBV10-1
cdr3_aa: ASSVGQGNAEAF

j_call: TRBJ2-7
v_call: TRBV5-6
cdr3_aa: ASSLPPGTGSREQY

j_call: TRBJ1-1
v_call: TRBV20-1
cdr3_aa: SGRSGTNTEAF

j_call: TRBJ1-6
v_call: TRBV29-1
cdr3_aa: SAKDSDNSPLH

j_call: TRBJ1-3
v_call: TRBV20-1
cdr3_aa: SASAGGVTGNTIY

j_call: TRBJ1-6
v_call: TRBV12-3/TRBV12-4
cdr3_aa: ASSAQASARNSPLH

j_call: TRBJ1-2
v_call: TRBV11-2
cdr3_aa: ASSSGRVNGYT

j_call: TRBJ2-3
v_call: TRBV20-1
cdr3_aa: SAKLSAGGLDTQY

j_call: TRBJ1-5
v_call: TRBV10-3
cdr3_aa: AISASGGNQPQH

j_call: TRBJ1-1
v_call: TRBV12-3/TRBV12-4
cdr3_aa: ASSLGQGVAEAF

j_call: TRBJ2-5
v_call: TRBV5-1
cdr3_aa: ASSPSGLARETQY

j_call: TRBJ1-4
v_call: TRBV27
cdr3_aa: ASSASQGTNEKLF

j_call: TRBJ1-2
v_call: TRBV20-1
cdr3_aa: SASDRTGYGYT